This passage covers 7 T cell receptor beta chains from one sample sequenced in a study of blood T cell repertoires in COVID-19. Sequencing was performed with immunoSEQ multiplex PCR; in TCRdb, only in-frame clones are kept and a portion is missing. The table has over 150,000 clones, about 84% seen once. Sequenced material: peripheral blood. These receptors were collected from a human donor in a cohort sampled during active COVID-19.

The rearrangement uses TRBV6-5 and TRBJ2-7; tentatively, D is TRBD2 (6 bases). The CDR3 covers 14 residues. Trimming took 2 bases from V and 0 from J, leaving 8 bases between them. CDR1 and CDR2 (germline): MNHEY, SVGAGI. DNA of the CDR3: TGTGCCAGCAGTTACGGGGGGACCTCCTACGAGCAGTACTTC. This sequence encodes CASSYGGTSYEQYF.

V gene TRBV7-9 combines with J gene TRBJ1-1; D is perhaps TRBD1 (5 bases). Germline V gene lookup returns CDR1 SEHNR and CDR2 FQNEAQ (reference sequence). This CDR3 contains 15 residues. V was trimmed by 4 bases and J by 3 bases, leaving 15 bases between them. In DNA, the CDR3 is TGTGCCAGCAGCTCCACAGCCGACAGCTACACTGAAGCTTTCTTT. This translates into CASSSTADSYTEAFF.

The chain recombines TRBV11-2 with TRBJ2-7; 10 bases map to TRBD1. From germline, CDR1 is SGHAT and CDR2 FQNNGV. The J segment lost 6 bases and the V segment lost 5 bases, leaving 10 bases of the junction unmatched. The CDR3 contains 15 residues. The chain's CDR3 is CASSPRGDRGGEQYF. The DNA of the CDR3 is TGTGCCAGCAGCCCCCGGGGGGACAGGGGCGGCGAGCAGTACTTC. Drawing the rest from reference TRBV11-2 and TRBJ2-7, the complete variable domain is EAGVAQSPRYKIIEKRQSVAFWCNPISGHATLYWYQQILGQGPKLLIQFQNNGVVDDSQLPKDRFSAERLKGVDSTLKIQPAKLEDSAVYLCASSPRGDRGGEQYFGPGTRLTVT.

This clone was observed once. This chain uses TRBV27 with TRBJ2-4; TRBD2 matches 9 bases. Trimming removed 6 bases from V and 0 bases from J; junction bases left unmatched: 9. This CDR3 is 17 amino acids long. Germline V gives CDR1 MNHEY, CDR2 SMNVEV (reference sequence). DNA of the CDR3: TGTGCCAGCAGCCAGACTAGCGGAACGCTAGCCAAAAACATTCAGTACTTC. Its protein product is CASSQTSGTLAKNIQYF.

CDR3 sequence reads: CASSRTSGGAANTGELFF. The CDR3, as DNA: TGTGCCAGCAGCCGGACTAGCGGGGGGGCCGCGAACACCGGGGAGCTGTTTTTT. The chain joins TRBV3-1 (or the pseudogene TRBV3-2) to TRBJ2-2, with 15 nucleotides matching TRBD2. CDR1 and CDR2 (germline): LGHDT, YNNKEL (reference sequence). This CDR3 comprises 18 residues. The V segment lost 4 bases and the J segment 0 bases; nucleotides outside the gene matches: 3.

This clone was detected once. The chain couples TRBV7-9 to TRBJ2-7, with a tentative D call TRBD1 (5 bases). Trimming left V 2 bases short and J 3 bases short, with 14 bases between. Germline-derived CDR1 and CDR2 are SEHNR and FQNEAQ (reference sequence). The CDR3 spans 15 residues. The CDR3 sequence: CASSLSAGLGYEQYF. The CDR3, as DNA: TGTGCCAGCAGCTTAAGCGCAGGGCTAGGCTACGAGCAGTACTTC.

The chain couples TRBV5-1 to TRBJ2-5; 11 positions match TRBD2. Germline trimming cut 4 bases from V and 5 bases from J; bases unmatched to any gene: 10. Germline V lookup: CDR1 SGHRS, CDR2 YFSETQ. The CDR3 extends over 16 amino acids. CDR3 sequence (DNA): TGCGCCAGCAGCCGATTGACTAGCGGGGAGGGGGAGACCCAGTACTTC. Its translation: CASSRLTSGEGETQYF.